The T cell receptor beta chain under discussion was sequenced for a study of cytomegalovirus exposure and HLA in healthy donors. Clones were sequenced by immunoSEQ multiplex PCR, and TCRdb holds only the in-frame ones, with some missing. Of about 150,000 clones in the sample, around 89% are singletons; the top ten hold about 2.7%. The ends were cut back, 7 bases at V and 4 bases at J, with 10 bases in the middle. CDR1 is MDHEN, CDR2 SYDVKM, per germline. The CDR3 has 13 amino acids. The sequencing input was PBMCs. This clonotype originated in a man younger than 35 in good health and CMV-seronegative. J is TRBJ2-2 and V is TRBV28, with D perhaps matching TRBD2 (6 bases). Here the CDR3 reads CASKASVTGELFF. CDR3 DNA: TGTGCCAGCAAAGCTAGCGTCACCGGGGAGCTGTTTTTT.